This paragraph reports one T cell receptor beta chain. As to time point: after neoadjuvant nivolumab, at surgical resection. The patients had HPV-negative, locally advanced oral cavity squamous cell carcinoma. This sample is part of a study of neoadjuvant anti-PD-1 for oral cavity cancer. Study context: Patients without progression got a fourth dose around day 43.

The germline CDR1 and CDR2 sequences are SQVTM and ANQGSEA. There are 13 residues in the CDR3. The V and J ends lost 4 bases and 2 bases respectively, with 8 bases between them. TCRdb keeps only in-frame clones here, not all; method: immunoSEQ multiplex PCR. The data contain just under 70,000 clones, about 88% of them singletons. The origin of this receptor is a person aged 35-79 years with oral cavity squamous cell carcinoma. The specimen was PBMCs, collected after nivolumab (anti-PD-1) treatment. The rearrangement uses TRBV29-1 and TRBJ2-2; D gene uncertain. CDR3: CSVGYRNTGELFF. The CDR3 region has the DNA TGCAGCGTTGGGTACAGAAACACCGGGGAGCTGTTTTTT.